This TCR beta chain was documented in a study of T cells in localized non-small cell lung cancer. Study-wide points: Appearance in adjacent lung was seen for a median about 60 of the top 100 tumor clones. Since sequencing was restricted to only one region of the tumor, intratumor heterogeneity remains a possibility. Tumor trailed uninvolved adjacent lung in T cell clonality, which peaked there.

Profiled with immunoSEQ multiplex PCR; TCRdb holds only in-frame clones, not every one. The sample includes about 72,000 clones, approximately 85% seen only once; the top ten take approximately 15%. With 2 bases removed from V and 4 bases from J, the gap between germline ends came to 5 bases. Germline V gene data show CDR1 as MNHEY and CDR2 as SVGAGI. The CDR3 is 12 residues long. This clone was recorded a few times. No antigen is known for it. The J gene is TRBJ1-2, the V gene TRBV6-5, with no clear D. The receptor's source is a female donor older than 55 with stage I lung adenocarcinoma. Sample: peripheral blood, taken before any cancer treatment. CDR3 nucleotide sequence: TGTGCCAGCAGTTACCGTGGCTATGGCTACACCTTC. This translates into CASSYRGYGYTF.